These 16 T cell receptor beta chains came from one sample sequenced in a study of blood T cell repertoires in COVID-19. The assay was immunoSEQ multiplex PCR, and TCRdb's table has in-frame clones only and misses some. The table has approximately 120,000 clones, about 87% seen once. Sequenced sample: peripheral blood. These receptors were obtained from a human donor in a cohort sampled during active COVID-19.

This chain joins TRBV7-2 and TRBJ2-7, with 9 bases lining up with TRBD1. Looked up from germline, CDR1 is SGHTA and CDR2 is FQGNSA. This CDR3 is 14 amino acids long. The V segment lost 5 bases and the J segment 5 bases; nucleotides outside the gene matches: 7. The CDR3 coding sequence is TGTGCCAGCAGCCTCGGACAGGGGTTTAACGAGCAGTACTTC. Amino acids: CASSLGQGFNEQYF.

The gene calls are TRBV2 and TRBJ1-6; a possible D gene is TRBD1 (6 bases). Trimming pared 3 bases from V and 4 bases from J, leaving 10 bases between. The CDR3 extends over 15 amino acids. Looked up from germline, CDR1 is SNHLY and CDR2 is FYNNEI. The CDR3 loop is CASSEGGTYNSPLHF. The CDR3 DNA reads as TGTGCCAGCAGTGAGGGGGGGACATATAATTCACCCCTCCACTTT.

The gene calls are TRBV7-7 and TRBJ2-3, with 14 bases lining up with TRBD2. Germline V gene data show CDR1 as SSHAT and CDR2 as FNYEAQ (reference sequence). V lost 1 base to trimming and J lost 7 bases; unmatched junction nucleotides: 4. The CDR3 loop spans 16 amino acids. In DNA form, the CDR3 reads TGTGCCAGCAGCTTAGGCGGGACTAGCGGGAGAAATACGCAGTATTTT. Its protein is CASSLGGTSGRNTQYF.

The V call is TRBV4-1, the J call TRBJ2-4; D may be TRBD1 (6 bases). Germline V CDR1 and CDR2: MGHRA, YSYEKL. The CDR3 runs 12 residues. With 4 bases removed from V and 11 bases from J, the gap between germline ends came to 12 bases. The DNA for the CDR3 is TGCGCCAGCAGCCCGGACAGTGCGGTTCAGTACTTC. Translating gives CASSPDSAVQYF.

This clone was seen ten or more times. The chain is built from TRBV4-2 and TRBJ1-5, with no clear D. With 0 bases removed from V and 7 bases from J, the gap between germline ends came to 16 bases. The CDR3 has 16 amino acids. CDR1 LGHNA and CDR2 YNFKEQ come from the germline V gene. CDR3 amino acids: CASSQEFQVRAQPQHF. The CDR3 DNA sequence: TGTGCCAGCAGCCAAGAATTCCAGGTGAGAGCCCAGCCCCAGCATTTT.

The CDR3 sequence is CASSLTSGSTDTQYF. CDR3 nucleotides: TGTGCCAGCAGTTTAACTAGCGGGAGCACAGATACGCAGTATTTT. The chain links TRBV27 to TRBJ2-3, with TRBD2 matching 9 bases. CDR1 MNHEY and CDR2 SMNVEV come from the germline V gene (reference sequence). This CDR3 has 15 residues. The trim removed 2 bases at V and 0 bases at J, leaving 0 bases unmatched.

The chain couples TRBV3-1 (or the pseudogene TRBV3-2) to TRBJ1-1; D is undetermined. The CDR3 is made up of 15 amino acids. Between the trimmed V and J ends, which lost 3 bases and 1 base, there was a span of 12 bases. Germline CDR1 reads LGHDT; CDR2 reads YNNKEL (reference sequence). The CDR3 is CASSHYTGSNTEAFF. In DNA, the CDR3 is TGTGCCAGCAGCCATTATACGGGATCGAACACTGAAGCTTTCTTT.

The chain recombines TRBV9 with TRBJ2-7; weak D call: TRBD1 (5 bases). V was cut by 0 bases and J by 1 base, with 11 bases left in between. Germline V CDR1 and CDR2: SGDLS, YYNGEE. There are 15 residues in the CDR3. The CDR3 reads CASSVGDAGSYEQYF. Written as DNA, the CDR3 is TGTGCCAGCAGCGTAGGGGATGCAGGGTCCTACGAGCAGTACTTC.

The genes are TRBV18 and TRBJ2-3; 10 bases are shared with TRBD1. The ends lost 3 bases at V and 2 bases at J; junction bases unmatched: 5. CDR3 length: 16 amino acids. Germline CDR1 is KGHSH and CDR2 is LQKENI. The CDR3 DNA reads TGTGCCAGCTCACCCCTCGGGACAGGGGTCACAGATACGCAGTATTTT. It is translated as CASSPLGTGVTDTQYF.

The CDR3 loop is CASQPLGRGKETQYF. CDR3 coding DNA: TGTGCCAGTCAGCCCCTGGGCAGGGGGAAAGAGACCCAGTACTTC. V is TRBV19 and J is TRBJ2-5; TRBD1 matches at 7 bases. The CDR3 covers 15 residues. Germline values: CDR1 LNHDA, CDR2 SQIVND (reference sequence). V dropped 8 bases and J dropped 3; count of bases not matched to a gene: 12.

The chain recombines TRBV9 with TRBJ2-1, with D tentatively TRBD2 (5 bases). Germline V gene lookup returns CDR1 SGDLS and CDR2 YYNGEE. The CDR3 extends over 15 amino acids. With 3 bases removed from V and 0 bases from J, the gap between germline ends came to 10 bases. The CDR3 nucleotides are TGTGCCAGCAGCGATGCGCGGGCCTCCTACAATGAGCAGTTCTTC. This translates into CASSDARASYNEQFF.

The V and J genes are TRBV25-1 and TRBJ2-1; unclear D gene. The germline gives CDR1 MGHDK, CDR2 SYGVNS. V was clipped by 6 bases and J by 5 bases, with 17 bases between them. The CDR3 length is 15 residues. The CDR3 protein is CASRNGSLKNNEQFF. The CDR3 DNA follows: TGTGCCAGCAGGAACGGGTCCTTGAAAAACAATGAGCAGTTCTTC.

To note about this clone: One end of the junction is discordant with germline, which a read error may explain. The rearrangement joins TRBV18 to TRBJ1-4; no clear D. Germline V lookup: CDR1 KGHSH, CDR2 LQKENI. This CDR3 contains 13 residues. CDR3 sequence reads: CASSTPANEKLFF. DNA for the CDR3: TGTGCCAGCTCAACACCAGCGAATGAAAAACTGTTTTTT.

In this sample, this clone turned up once. The chain uses TRBV5-4 and TRBJ1-2; TRBD1 matches 8 bases. The CDR3 length is 16 residues. Germline values: CDR1 SGHNT, CDR2 YYREEE (reference sequence). The V segment lost 7 bases and the J segment 8 bases; nucleotides outside the gene matches: 19. CDR3 DNA sequence: TGTGCCAGCTCCCTGTCACAGGGGGTAGTAATTCAGGGCTACACCTTC. Translation gives CASSLSQGVVIQGYTF.

The chain is built from TRBV7-2 and TRBJ2-7; 10 bases map to TRBD1. The V segment lost 2 bases and the J segment 5 bases; nucleotides outside the gene matches: 9. There are 16 residues in the CDR3. Looked up from germline, CDR1 is SGHTA and CDR2 is FQGNSA. In nucleotides, the CDR3 is TGTGCCAGCAGCTTAATGAGTGCTGGACAGGGGGACGAGCAGTACTTC. Amino acids: CASSLMSAGQGDEQYF. The whole variable domain, remainder taken from reference TRBV7-2 and TRBJ2-7, is GAGVSQSPSNKVTEKGKDVELRCDPISGHTALYWYRQSLGQGLEFLIYFQGNSAPDKSGLPSDRFSAERTGGSVSTLTIQRTQQEDSAVYLCASSLMSAGQGDEQYFGPGTRLTVT.

This rearrangement joins TRBV13 to TRBJ2-2; 10 bases match TRBD1. The germline V gene encodes CDR1 PRHDT and CDR2 FYEKMQ (reference sequence). With 5 bases clipped from V and 3 bases from J, the junction kept 9 bases outside the gene matches. The length of the CDR3 is 17 residues. The CDR3 sequence: CASSARDRGRDTGELFF. The CDR3 DNA is TGTGCCAGCAGCGCGCGGGACAGGGGAAGGGACACCGGGGAGCTGTTTTTT.